One and the same sample provided the 18 T cell receptor beta chains below, sequenced in a study of shared clonotypes between healthy human individuals. The table came from immunoSEQ multiplex PCR; TCRdb's copy has only in-frame clones and leaves some out. The sample holds 2,500,000 or so clones, approximately 94% seen once. Sequenced material: naive CD4+ T cells sorted from blood. Subset specified: CD45RA+ positively selected. The receptors shown here come from a man aged 18 to 29 in good health.

The V call is TRBV5-8, the J call TRBJ2-5; D is unresolved. CDR1 and CDR2 from the germline V gene are SGHTS and YDEGEE. This CDR3 contains 10 residues. The V and J ends lost 6 bases and 7 bases respectively, with 7 bases between them. The CDR3 protein is CASTELTQYF. The CDR3 DNA follows: TGTGCCAGCACAGAGTTGACCCAGTACTTC.

The chain employs TRBV7-6 and TRBJ2-5; maybe TRBD2 (5 bases). The length of the CDR3 is 13 residues. The germline gives CDR1 SGHVS, CDR2 FNYEAQ. The ends were cut back, 1 base at V and 5 bases at J, with 8 bases in the middle. CDR3 coding DNA: TGTGCCAGCAGCTTAGGTCGAGGGGAGACCCAGTACTTC. Residues: CASSLGRGETQYF.

A word on this clone: The sample has other DNA sequences that encode this CDR3 too. The genes are TRBV2 and TRBJ1-5; 7 bases are shared with TRBD1. This CDR3 has 15 amino acids. Germline V gene data show CDR1 as SNHLY and CDR2 as FYNNEI. V was pared by 5 bases and J by 1 base, with 5 bases of the junction left unmatched. CDR3 nucleotides: TGTGCCAGCAGTCGACAGGGACTGAGCAATCAGCCCCAGCATTTT. Its protein is CASSRQGLSNQPQHF. Variable domain in full (rest from reference TRBV2 and TRBJ1-5): EPEVTQTPSHQVTQMGQEVILRCVPISNHLYFYWYRQILGQKVEFLVSFYNNEISEKSEIFDDQFSVERPDGSNFTLKIRSTKLEDSAMYFCASSRQGLSNQPQHFGDGTRLSIL.

This chain links TRBV5-1 with TRBJ1-2; D is perhaps TRBD1 (6 bases). The germline gives CDR1 SGHRS, CDR2 YFSETQ. This CDR3 spans 16 amino acids. V lost 3 bases and J lost 3, with 18 bases in between. The CDR3 DNA is TGCGCCAGCAGCTACCAACCGGCAGGGGCGGACTATGGCTACACCTTC. Its translation is CASSYQPAGADYGYTF.

Written as DNA, the CDR3 is TGTGCCAGCAGCGTAGCTGAGACTAGCTCCCAAAACATTCAGTACTTC. Protein sequence: CASSVAETSSQNIQYF. The chain joins TRBV9 to TRBJ2-4; TRBD2 matches at 7 bases. Germline lookup yields CDR1 SGDLS and CDR2 YYNGEE. This CDR3 comprises 16 residues. The junction had 8 bases not matched to a gene; V was cut back by 0 bases and J by 5 bases.

This clone was counted once. The chain has TRBV9 and TRBJ1-2; TRBD1 aligns across 7 bases. The CDR3 length is 14 residues. Unmatched junction bases numbered 10, after V lost 4 bases and J lost 7 bases. Germline CDR1 and CDR2: SGDLS and YYNGEE. CDR3 nucleotide sequence: TGTGCCAGCAGCCCCCCCGGGACAGTGACTGGCTACACCTTC. It translates to CASSPPGTVTGYTF. Drawing the rest from reference TRBV9 and TRBJ1-2, the complete variable domain is DSGVTQTPKHLITATGQRVTLRCSPRSGDLSVYWYQQSLDQGLQFLIQYYNGEERAKGNILERFSAQQFPDLHSELNLSSLELGDSALYFCASSPPGTVTGYTFGSGTRLTVV.

The chain recombines TRBV4-1 with TRBJ1-4; no reliable D call. Trimming shortened V by 5 bases and J by 8 bases, and 21 bases separated the two germline ends. Germline loops: CDR1 MGHRA, CDR2 YSYEKL. The CDR3 runs to 16 residues. This CDR3 reads CASSARRGGNEEKLFF. The CDR3 DNA reads as TGCGCCAGCAGCGCCCGAAGAGGAGGGAATGAGGAAAAACTGTTTTTT.

This rearrangement joins TRBV2 to TRBJ2-5; D might be TRBD1 (5 bases). Trimming removed 7 bases from V and 3 bases from J, with 15 bases in between. Germline CDR1 reads SNHLY; CDR2 reads FYNNEI. There are 14 residues in the CDR3. The CDR3 here is CASTNPGYEETQYF. As DNA, the CDR3 is TGTGCCAGCACCAACCCAGGGTATGAAGAGACCCAGTACTTC.

This chain links TRBV9 with TRBJ1-3; D unclear. V was pared by 2 bases and J by 0 bases, with 12 bases between. Germline-derived CDR1 and CDR2 are SGDLS and YYNGEE. The CDR3 sequence is 16 residues long. CDR3 bases: TGTGCCAGCAGCGTCTCGGACGGACTCTCTGGAAACACCATATATTTT. Amino acid sequence: CASSVSDGLSGNTIYF.

This chain uses TRBV9 with TRBJ1-1; unclear D gene. V lost 4 bases to trimming and J lost 2 bases, with 9 bases between them. The CDR3 covers 13 residues. CDR1 is SGDLS, CDR2 YYNGEE, per germline. CDR3 sequence: CASSQIFNTEAFF. The CDR3, as DNA: TGTGCCAGCAGCCAAATATTCAACACTGAAGCTTTCTTT.

The rearrangement joins TRBV7-9 to TRBJ1-2, with D possibly TRBD1 on 5 matching bases. Germline V gives CDR1 SEHNR, CDR2 FQNEAQ (reference sequence). V was clipped by 5 bases and J by 8 bases, with 18 bases between them. CDR3 length: 14 residues. The chain's CDR3 is CASSRGVGSPGYTF. The CDR3 DNA is TGTGCCAGCAGCCGAGGGGTTGGTTCGCCCGGCTACACCTTC.

The chain combines TRBV7-6 with TRBJ2-2, with 10 bases fitting TRBD1. The CDR3 runs 16 residues. Germline V lookup: CDR1 SGHVS, CDR2 FNYEAQ. V shed 4 bases, J shed 0 bases, and the junction held 2 bases outside the gene matches. The CDR3 sequence: CASSSGTGANTGELFF. The DNA for the CDR3 is TGTGCCAGCAGCTCCGGGACAGGGGCGAACACCGGGGAGCTGTTTTTT.

CDR3 coding DNA: TGTGCCAGCAGCTTGGCCGGCGCAAGCTCTGGAAACACCATATATTTT. This encodes CASSLAGASSGNTIYF. The chain couples TRBV5-4 to TRBJ1-3; unclear D gene. The germline V gene encodes CDR1 SGHNT and CDR2 YYREEE (reference sequence). CDR3 size: 16 residues. V lost 0 bases, J lost 0 bases, and 10 bases lay in between.

This clone was counted a single time. The chain carries TRBV4-1 and TRBJ1-1; 11 bases map to TRBD1. CDR1 MGHRA and CDR2 YSYEKL come from the germline V gene. The CDR3 has 17 amino acids. V dropped 2 bases and J dropped 9; count of bases not matched to a gene: 14. The CDR3 here is CASSQLTILGTGGQAFF. In DNA, the CDR3 is TGCGCCAGCAGCCAATTAACAATCCTCGGGACAGGGGGACAAGCTTTCTTT.

J is TRBJ2-2 and V is TRBV5-4, with D tentatively TRBD1 (5 bases). V was pared by 4 bases and J by 6 bases, with 13 bases between. Germline CDR1 SGHNT, CDR2 YYREEE (reference sequence). This CDR3 contains 14 residues. The CDR3 region is CASSPDSSSGELFF. In DNA, the CDR3 is TGTGCCAGCAGCCCCGACAGTTCGTCCGGGGAGCTGTTTTTT. The full variable domain, completed using reference TRBV5-4 and TRBJ2-2, is ETGVTQSPTHLIKTRGQQVTLRCSSQSGHNTVSWYQQALGQGPQFIFQYYREEENGRGNFPPRFSGLQFPNYSSELNVNALELDDSALYLCASSPDSSSGELFFGEGSRLTVL.

Only a few counts were recorded for this clone. V is TRBV11-2 and J is TRBJ1-5; tentative D call: TRBD1 (5 bases). Trimming removed 3 bases at V and 4 bases at J, with 13 bases between. From germline, CDR1 is SGHAT and CDR2 FQNNGV. The CDR3 has 15 amino acids. The CDR3 DNA is TGTGCCAGCAGCTTGGAAGGGGTAAGGAATCAGCCCCAGCATTTT. Translated: CASSLEGVRNQPQHF.

As for this clone: Other DNA sequences of this sample code for an identical CDR3. This chain links TRBV5-4 with TRBJ2-7, with TRBD1 identical over 10 bases. The CDR3 spans 15 residues. Germline lookup yields CDR1 SGHNT and CDR2 YYREEE (reference sequence). V trimming: 3 bases; J trimming: 2 bases; junction bases outside the gene matches: 5. This chain's CDR3 is CASSSPGQGTYEQYF. The CDR3 DNA sequence: TGTGCCAGCAGCTCCCCGGGACAGGGGACCTACGAGCAGTACTTC.

The chain combines TRBV7-2 with TRBJ2-3, with TRBD2 as a possible D gene (5 bases). From germline, CDR1 is SGHTA and CDR2 FQGNSA. V lost 5 bases and J lost 11, with 17 bases in between. This CDR3 has 13 residues. The CDR3 loop reads CASSPNSVGEQYF. The CDR3 DNA reads TGTGCCAGCAGCCCGAATAGCGTTGGGGAGCAGTATTTT. The full variable domain, completed using reference TRBV7-2 and TRBJ2-3, is GAGVSQSPSNKVTEKGKDVELRCDPISGHTALYWYRQSLGQGLEFLIYFQGNSAPDKSGLPSDRFSAERTGGSVSTLTIQRTQQEDSAVYLCASSPNSVGEQYFGPGTRLTVL.